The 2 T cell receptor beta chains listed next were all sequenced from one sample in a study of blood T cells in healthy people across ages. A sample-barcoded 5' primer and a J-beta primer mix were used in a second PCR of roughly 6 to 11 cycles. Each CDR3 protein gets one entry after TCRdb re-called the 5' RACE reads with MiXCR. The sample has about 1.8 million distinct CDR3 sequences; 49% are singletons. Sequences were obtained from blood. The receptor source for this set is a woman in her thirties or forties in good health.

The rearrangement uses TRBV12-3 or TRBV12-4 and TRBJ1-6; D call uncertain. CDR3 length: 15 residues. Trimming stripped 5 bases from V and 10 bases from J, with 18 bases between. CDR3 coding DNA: TGTGCCAGCAGTCCCGGGCCGACTTTGGGGTCACCCCTCCACTTT. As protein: CASSPGPTLGSPLHF.

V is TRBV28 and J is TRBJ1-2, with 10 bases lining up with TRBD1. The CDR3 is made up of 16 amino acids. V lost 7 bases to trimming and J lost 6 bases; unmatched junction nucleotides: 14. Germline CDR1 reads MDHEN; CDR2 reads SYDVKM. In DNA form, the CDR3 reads TGTGCCAGCAACCCTCGTTGGACAGGGGGAGAGAATGGCTACACCTTC. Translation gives CASNPRWTGGENGYTF.